This TCR beta chain was identified during a study of control samples from healthy donors and cancer patients. Sequencing used immunoSEQ multiplex PCR; TCRdb keeps in-frame clones, though not all of them. The data contain some 130,000 clones, about 90% of them seen just once; the ten biggest clones take up around 2.1%. Losses at the gene ends were 5 bases for V and 4 bases for J; bases not matched to a gene: 12. Germline V gene lookup returns CDR1 SGHNT and CDR2 YYREEE (reference sequence). The CDR3 length is 15 residues. This receptor was identified in a woman in her fifties or sixties in good health. Material: blood. The chain uses TRBV5-4 and TRBJ2-7; TRBD1 aligns across 7 bases. CDR3 in amino acids: CASSSRGTVGYEQYF. The CDR3 DNA sequence: TGTGCCAGCAGTTCAAGGGGGACAGTGGGTTACGAGCAGTACTTC.